The rows below give T cell receptor beta chains drawn from one sample of a study of cytomegalovirus exposure and HLA in healthy donors. Assay used: immunoSEQ multiplex PCR; TCRdb lists only in-frame clones, some missing. The data hold approximately 210,000 clones, with roughly 82% observed a single time. Sequences were obtained from PBMCs. The receptors were gathered from a man aged 35-49 years in good health and CMV-seropositive. CDR3s include the opening cysteine and the closing phenylalanine or tryptophan. D genes are given only for firm matches. Clone size is given for some rows only: seen once, a few or many times, or a class if the clone is expanded.

D gene	clone size	V gene	J gene	CDR3 protein	CDR3 DNA
NA	NA	TRBV29-1	TRBJ2-1	CSVLASGNSYNEQFF	TGCAGCGTACTAGCATCGGGGAACTCCTACAATGAGCAGTTCTTC
NA	NA	TRBV5-1	TRBJ2-7	CASTTSGYEQYF	TGCGCCAGCACCACGAGCGGCTACGAGCAGTACTTC
TRBD2	once	TRBV27	TRBJ2-5	CASSTLAGFQETQYF	TGTGCCAGCAGTACCTTAGCGGGTTTCCAAGAGACCCAGTACTTC
NA	NA	TRBV6-1	TRBJ1-5	CASSDLLGWGGNQPQHF	TGTGCCAGCAGTGATCTACTTGGGTGGGGGGGCAATCAGCCCCAGCATTTT
TRBD1	NA	TRBV14	TRBJ1-3	CASRGQTSNTIYF	TGTGCCAGCAGGGGACAGACGAGCAACACCATATATTTT
NA	NA	TRBV29-1	TRBJ2-1	CSVGGEQFF	TGCAGCGTTGGAGGGGAGCAGTTCTTC
TRBD1	NA	TRBV6-5	TRBJ2-2	CASTMGQGPTGELFF	TGTGCCAGCACCATGGGACAGGGGCCCACCGGGGAGCTGTTTTTT
NA	NA	TRBV30	TRBJ1-3	CAWSLPAGSGNTIYF	TGTGCCTGGAGTCTCCCAGCGGGGTCTGGAAACACCATATATTTT
TRBD1	NA	TRBV6-5	TRBJ1-2	CASRDQGASYGYTF	TGTGCCAGCAGGGACCAGGGGGCTAGCTATGGCTACACCTTC
NA	NA	TRBV6-5	TRBJ1-2	CASSEFEGDYGYTF	TGTGCCAGCAGTGAATTTGAGGGAGACTATGGCTACACCTTC